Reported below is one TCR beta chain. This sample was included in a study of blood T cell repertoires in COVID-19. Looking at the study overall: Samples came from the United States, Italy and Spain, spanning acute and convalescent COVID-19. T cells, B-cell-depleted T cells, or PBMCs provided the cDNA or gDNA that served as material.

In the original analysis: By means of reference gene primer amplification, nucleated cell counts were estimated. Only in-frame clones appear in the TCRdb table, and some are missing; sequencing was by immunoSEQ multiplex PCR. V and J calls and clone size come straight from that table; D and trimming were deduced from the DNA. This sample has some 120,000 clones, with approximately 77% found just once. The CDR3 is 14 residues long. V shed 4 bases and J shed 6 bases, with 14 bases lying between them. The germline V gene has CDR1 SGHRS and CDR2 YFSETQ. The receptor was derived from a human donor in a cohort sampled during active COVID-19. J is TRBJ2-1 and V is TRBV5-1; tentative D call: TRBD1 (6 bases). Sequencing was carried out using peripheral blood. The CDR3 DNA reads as TGCGCCAGCAGCCAAAGACAGGTTCTCAATGAGCAGTTCTTC. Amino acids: CASSQRQVLNEQFF.